The next 11 T cell receptor beta chains were all read from a single sample in a study of cytomegalovirus exposure and HLA in healthy donors. The table came from immunoSEQ multiplex PCR; TCRdb's copy has only in-frame clones and leaves some out. The table includes about 98,000 clones, around 88% detected once. The sequenced sample was PBMCs. The receptor set was obtained from a woman younger than 45 in good health and CMV-seronegative.

The V and J genes are TRBV11-2 and TRBJ1-2, with TRBD1 as a possible D gene (5 bases). From germline, CDR1 is SGHAT and CDR2 FQNNGV. V was shortened by 7 bases and J by 8 bases, with 23 bases between the two germline ends. The CDR3 loop spans 15 amino acids. CDR3 nucleotides: TGTGCCAGCACCGAAGACCGGGGGGGGTCCTCGGGCTACACCTTC. It encodes CASTEDRGGSSGYTF.

The rearrangement uses TRBV27 and TRBJ2-5; the D is unclear. V dropped 6 bases and J dropped 6 bases, with 14 bases sitting between them. Germline CDR1 is MNHEY and CDR2 is SMNVEV (reference sequence). This CDR3 contains 13 residues. CDR3 protein: CASSPDSSKTQYF. CDR3 DNA: TGTGCCAGCAGCCCCGACTCCTCCAAGACCCAGTACTTC.

The rearrangement uses TRBV6-1 and TRBJ2-1, with TRBD2 identical over 10 bases. The CDR3 is 14 residues long. The germline V gene has CDR1 MNHNS and CDR2 SASEGT. V lost 7 bases, J lost 7 bases, and 7 bases stayed unmatched. CDR3 amino acids: CASIVAGGGNEQFF. DNA of the CDR3: TGTGCCAGCATTGTAGCGGGAGGAGGAAATGAGCAGTTCTTC.

V usage is TRBV7-2 and J usage is TRBJ1-5, with 9 nucleotides matching TRBD1. V was pared by 6 bases and J by 6 bases, with 12 bases of the junction left unmatched. Germline loops: CDR1 SGHTA, CDR2 FQGNSA. This CDR3 region has 16 residues. CDR3 amino acids: CASSNGGDRVSQPQHF. The CDR3 bases are TGTGCCAGCAGTAACGGGGGGGACAGGGTTAGTCAGCCCCAGCATTTT.

The chain combines TRBV29-1 with TRBJ2-7, with TRBD1 matching over 7 bases. The length of the CDR3 is 12 residues. V trimming: 1 base; J trimming: 5 bases; junction bases outside the gene matches: 2. Germline V gene lookup returns CDR1 SQVTM and CDR2 ANQGSEA. Written as DNA, the CDR3 is TGCAGCGTTGAAGGGGACAGCCACGAGCAGTACTTC. Translated, it gives CSVEGDSHEQYF.

The gene calls are TRBV29-1 and TRBJ2-2; 10 bases align to TRBD1. The V and J ends lost 8 bases and 7 bases, in that order; junction bases with no gene match: 7. CDR1 SQVTM and CDR2 ANQGSEA come from the germline V gene. The CDR3 extends over 13 amino acids. DNA for the CDR3: TGCAGCACCGGGACAGGGGAATTCGGGGAGCTGTTTTTT. It specifies CSTGTGEFGELFF.

V is TRBV27 and J is TRBJ2-4, with TRBD2 matching over 8 bases. The CDR3 has 15 amino acids. The J segment lost 7 bases and the V segment lost 5 bases, leaving 10 bases of the junction unmatched. Germline V gene lookup returns CDR1 MNHEY and CDR2 SMNVEV (reference sequence). The CDR3 loop is CASSPNRGGGNIQYF. The CDR3 DNA reads as TGTGCCAGCAGTCCCAACCGGGGGGGCGGGAACATTCAGTACTTC.

The rearrangement uses TRBV7-9 and TRBJ2-5, with 8 bases lining up with TRBD2. Germline V lookup: CDR1 SEHNR, CDR2 FQNEAQ (reference sequence). CDR3 length equals 14 residues. Trimming at V came to 3 bases and at J to 5 bases, leaving 5 bases not matched to a gene. CDR3 coding DNA: TGTGCCAGCAGCTTCGGACTAGCCGGGGAGACCCAGTACTTC. Protein: CASSFGLAGETQYF.

The V call is TRBV29-1, the J call TRBJ1-5; 8 bases align to TRBD1. CDR1 is SQVTM, CDR2 ANQGSEA, per germline. V shed 6 bases and J 7 bases; nucleotides not matched to a gene: 8. CDR3 size: 13 residues. The CDR3 is CSVRQGATQPQHF. CDR3 bases: TGCAGCGTGCGGCAGGGGGCCACCCAGCCCCAGCATTTT.

Regarding this clone: Possible read error: a much larger clone is one base away. The chain has TRBV15 and TRBJ2-1; TRBD2 matches 8 bases. The V gene end was trimmed by 3 bases and the J gene end by 6 bases; junction bases not matched to a gene: 16. The V gene's germline CDR1 is LNHNV and CDR2 YYDKDF (reference sequence). CDR3 size: 18 residues. CDR3 region: CATSRFPWEAGAPNEQFF. The DNA of the CDR3 is TGTGCCACCAGCAGGTTCCCTTGGGAAGCGGGGGCTCCCAATGAGCAGTTCTTC.

The rearrangement uses TRBV10-3 and TRBJ2-7, with D possibly matching TRBD1 (6 bases). The CDR3 length is 14 residues. Germline V gene sequence: CDR1 ENHRY, CDR2 SYGVKD. The V and J ends lost 4 bases and 4 bases respectively, with 14 bases between them. CDR3 DNA sequence: TGTGCCATCAGTGTTAAACAGGGCGAGTACGAGCAGTACTTC. Its protein product is CAISVKQGEYEQYF.